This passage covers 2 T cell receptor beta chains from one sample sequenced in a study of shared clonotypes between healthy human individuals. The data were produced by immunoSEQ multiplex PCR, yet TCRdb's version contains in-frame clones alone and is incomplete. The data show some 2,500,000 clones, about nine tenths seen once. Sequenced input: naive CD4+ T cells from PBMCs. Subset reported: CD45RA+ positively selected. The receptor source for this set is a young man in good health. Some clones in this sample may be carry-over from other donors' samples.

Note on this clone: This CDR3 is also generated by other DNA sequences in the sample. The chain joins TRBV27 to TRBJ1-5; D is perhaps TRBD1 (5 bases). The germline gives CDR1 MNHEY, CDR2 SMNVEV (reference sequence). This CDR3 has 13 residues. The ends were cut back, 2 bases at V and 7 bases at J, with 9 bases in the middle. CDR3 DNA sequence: TGTGCCAGCAGTTTACAGGGTAACCAGCCCCAGCATTTT. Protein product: CASSLQGNQPQHF.

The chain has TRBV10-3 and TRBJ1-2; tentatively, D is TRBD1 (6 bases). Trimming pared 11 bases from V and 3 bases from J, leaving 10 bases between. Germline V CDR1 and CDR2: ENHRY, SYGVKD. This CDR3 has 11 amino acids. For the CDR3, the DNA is TGTGCCGCAGGGGTCGACTATGGCTACACCTTC. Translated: CAAGVDYGYTF.